These 17 T cell receptor beta chains came from one sample sequenced in a study of blood T cell repertoires in COVID-19. Here immunoSEQ multiplex PCR was the method, and the copy in TCRdb shows in-frame clones only, minus some. The sample yields 180,000 or so clones, roughly three quarters seen once. The sequenced sample consisted of peripheral blood. The receptors shown here come from a woman aged 50 to 65 with active or convalescent COVID-19.

This chain uses TRBV30 with TRBJ1-2; 9 bases are shared with TRBD1. Per the germline V gene, CDR1 is GTSNPN and CDR2 is SVGIG (reference sequence). The length of the CDR3 is 13 residues. V shed 2 bases, J shed 5 bases, and the junction held 3 bases outside the gene matches. CDR3 DNA sequence: TGTGCCTGGAGTTCCGGGACAGGGTATGGCTACACCTTC. Translated, it gives CAWSSGTGYGYTF. Supplemented by reference TRBV30 and TRBJ1-2, the full variable domain reads SQTIHQWPATLVQPVGSPLSLECTVEGTSNPNLYWYRQAAGRGLQLLFYSVGIGQISSEVPQNLSASRPQDRQFILSSKKLLLSDSGFYLCAWSSGTGYGYTFGSGTRLTVV.

The chain uses TRBV19 and TRBJ1-5; D uncertain. CDR3 length: 15 amino acids. Germline loops: CDR1 LNHDA, CDR2 SQIVND (reference sequence). The germline V and J ends were trimmed by 6 bases and 0 bases, with 12 bases remaining between them. CDR3 amino acids: CASSPPRISNQPQHF. CDR3 DNA sequence: TGTGCCAGTAGCCCCCCGAGGATTAGCAATCAGCCCCAGCATTTT.

V and J are TRBV5-1 and TRBJ2-3; the match to TRBD2 covers 9 bases. The V gene's germline CDR1 is SGHRS and CDR2 YFSETQ. The CDR3 extends over 19 amino acids. V shed 0 bases and J 5 bases; nucleotides not matched to a gene: 16. This CDR3 reads CASSLGPPGRLAVGDTQYF. Written as DNA, the CDR3 is TGCGCCAGCAGCTTGGGACCCCCGGGGAGACTAGCGGTCGGAGATACGCAGTATTTT.

The J gene is TRBJ2-2, the V gene TRBV28; 7 positions agree with TRBD2. The germline V gene encodes CDR1 MDHEN and CDR2 SYDVKM. The trim removed 6 bases at V and 4 bases at J, leaving 8 bases unmatched. The CDR3 loop spans 15 amino acids. Here the CDR3 DNA reads TGTGCCAGCAGCAGAGCGGGATCAACCACCGGGGAGCTGTTTTTT. It encodes CASSRAGSTTGELFF.

V usage is TRBV19 and J usage is TRBJ2-1; 14 bases map to TRBD2. Germline CDR1 reads LNHDA; CDR2 reads SQIVND (reference sequence). This CDR3 comprises 15 residues. The ends lost 3 bases at V and 10 bases at J; junction bases unmatched: 5. The CDR3 reads CASSIKRTSGGEQFF. CDR3 nucleotides: TGTGCCAGTAGTATCAAACGGACTAGCGGGGGGGAGCAGTTCTTC.

The genes are TRBV3-1 (or the pseudogene TRBV3-2) and TRBJ2-5; 7 bases fit TRBD2. The CDR3 sequence is 14 residues long. From germline, CDR1 is LGHDT and CDR2 YNNKEL (reference sequence). V lost 6 bases and J lost 1; bases outside the gene matches: 5. The CDR3 protein is CASRLGTIQETQYF. For the CDR3, the DNA is TGTGCCAGCAGACTCGGGACTATCCAAGAGACCCAGTACTTC.

The chain carries TRBV5-1 and TRBJ2-2; D perhaps matches TRBD2 (6 bases). Looked up from germline, CDR1 is SGHRS and CDR2 is YFSETQ. The CDR3 has 15 amino acids. The V end lost 3 bases, the J end lost 2 bases, and 11 bases lay between the germline ends. CDR3 in amino acids: CASSWTTKNTGELFF. Written as DNA, the CDR3 is TGCGCCAGCAGCTGGACTACAAAAAACACCGGGGAGCTGTTTTTT.

This chain joins TRBV3-1 (or the pseudogene TRBV3-2) and TRBJ2-1; 7 bases map to TRBD2. This CDR3 is 16 amino acids long. CDR1 LGHDT and CDR2 YNNKEL come from the germline V gene (reference sequence). V shed 2 bases, J shed 2 bases, and the junction held 6 bases outside the gene matches. The CDR3 DNA sequence: TGTGCCAGCAGCCAACCCCTAGCGGATACCTACAATGAGCAGTTCTTC. Its protein is CASSQPLADTYNEQFF.

J is TRBJ2-7 and V is TRBV7-6; D is undetermined. CDR1 is SGHVS, CDR2 FNYEAQ, per germline. The CDR3 covers 16 residues. V lost 5 bases and J 0 bases, leaving 17 bases between the germline ends. The CDR3 here is CASSPPDGRYSYEQYF. The CDR3 DNA reads as TGTGCCAGCAGCCCTCCTGATGGGCGATACTCCTACGAGCAGTACTTC.

This clone was recorded at least ten times. V and J are TRBV5-5 and TRBJ1-3; D is unclear. CDR3 length: 12 amino acids. V lost 3 bases to trimming and J lost 5 bases, with 6 bases between them. Germline V lookup: CDR1 SGHKS, CDR2 YYEKEE (reference sequence). CDR3: CASSSLRNTIYF. In DNA, the CDR3 is TGTGCCAGCAGCTCACTTAGAAACACCATATATTTT.

The rearrangement joins TRBV11-1 to TRBJ2-5; tentatively, D is TRBD2 (6 bases). V was shortened by 1 base and J by 3 bases, with 9 bases between the two germline ends. Germline V CDR1 and CDR2: SGHAT, FQDESV (reference sequence). The CDR3 is 14 residues long. The CDR3 sequence: CASSLGGGEETQYF. In nucleotides, the CDR3 is TGTGCCAGCAGCTTAGGTGGAGGGGAAGAGACCCAGTACTTC.

The chain has TRBV27 and TRBJ2-7; 7 bases fit TRBD1. This CDR3 has 15 amino acids. The J segment lost 2 bases and the V segment lost 5 bases, leaving 9 bases of the junction unmatched. CDR1 and CDR2 (germline): MNHEY, SMNVEV (reference sequence). The CDR3 loop is CASSPVGTVTYEQYF. The CDR3 DNA follows: TGTGCCAGCAGTCCAGTAGGGACAGTCACCTACGAGCAGTACTTC.

CDR3 in amino acids: CASSQIPGLNTGELFF. CDR3 in DNA: TGCGCCAGCAGCCAAATTCCGGGACTTAACACCGGGGAGCTGTTTTTT. This chain links TRBV4-3 with TRBJ2-2; a weak D match, TRBD2 (6 bases). Trimming took 2 bases from V and 2 from J, leaving 12 bases between them. The CDR3 contains 16 residues. Germline loops: CDR1 LGHNA, CDR2 YSLEER.

The gene calls are TRBV15 and TRBJ2-1; 8 bases line up with TRBD1. Losses at the gene ends were 3 bases for V and 15 bases for J; bases not matched to a gene: 7. Per germline, CDR1 LNHNV and CDR2 YYDKDF (reference sequence). CDR3 length equals 12 residues. For the CDR3, the DNA is TGTGCCACCAGCAGCCGGACAGGGTGGCGGTTCTTC. Protein product: CATSSRTGWRFF.

The rearrangement links TRBV9 to TRBJ1-4, with D possibly being TRBD1 (5 bases). This CDR3 region has 16 residues. Trimming took off 0 bases at V and 4 bases at J, with 13 bases between the two ends. Germline CDR1 SGDLS, CDR2 YYNGEE. This CDR3 reads CASSVAGQGYNEKLFF. The CDR3 nucleotides read TGTGCCAGCAGCGTAGCTGGGCAGGGCTATAATGAAAAACTGTTTTTT. Drawing the rest from reference TRBV9 and TRBJ1-4, the complete variable domain is DSGVTQTPKHLITATGQRVTLRCSPRSGDLSVYWYQQSLDQGLQFLIQYYNGEERAKGNILERFSAQQFPDLHSELNLSSLELGDSALYFCASSVAGQGYNEKLFFGSGTQLSVL.

The chain employs TRBV18 and TRBJ2-7; 10 bases map to TRBD2. This CDR3 has 14 amino acids. Germline values: CDR1 KGHSH, CDR2 LQKENI. J was trimmed by 0 bases and V by 8 bases; bases with no gene match: 4. Written as DNA, the CDR3 is TGTGCCAGCGCTAGCGGGAGTAGCTCCTACGAGCAGTACTTC. This gives the protein CASASGSSSYEQYF.

The V gene is TRBV27, the J gene TRBJ2-3; no reliable D call. CDR3 length: 13 residues. Germline assignment: CDR1 MNHEY and CDR2 SMNVEV (reference sequence). V was pared by 6 bases and J by 6 bases, with 13 bases between. CDR3 protein: CASRKMGMDTQYF. The CDR3 region has the DNA TGTGCCAGCAGAAAAATGGGCATGGATACGCAGTATTTT.